A single sample gave rise to the 27 T cell receptor beta chains below, sequenced in a study of T cell changes during pregnancy in multiple sclerosis. Measured with immunoSEQ multiplex PCR; TCRdb has only the in-frame clones, and not every one. The data show 70,000 or so clones, with roughly 91% seen just once and around 0.64% held by the top ten. This specimen consisted of peripheral blood, obtained in the third trimester of pregnancy. These receptor sequences come from a female donor in good health, enrolled as a control in a pregnancy study.

This rearrangement joins TRBV4-2 to TRBJ2-7; the match to TRBD2 covers 14 bases. With 1 base clipped from V and 2 bases from J, the junction kept 7 bases outside the gene matches. In germline, CDR1 is LGHNA, CDR2 YNFKEQ. This CDR3 comprises 18 residues. CDR3 in amino acids: CASSQAGTSGGTPYEQYF. CDR3 coding DNA: TGTGCCAGCAGCCAAGCCGGGACTAGCGGGGGAACCCCCTACGAGCAGTACTTC.

The CDR3 loop reads CASSELQGVGNQPQHF. The CDR3 DNA is TGCGCCAGCAGTGAATTACAGGGGGTGGGCAATCAGCCCCAGCATTTT. J is TRBJ1-5 and V is TRBV10-1; 8 positions match TRBD1. CDR3 size: 16 residues. Unmatched junction bases numbered 6, after V lost 3 bases and J lost 2 bases. The germline CDR1 and CDR2 sequences are WNHNN and SYGVQD (reference sequence).

J is TRBJ1-5 and V is TRBV6-6, with D tentatively TRBD1 (5 bases). The CDR3 sequence is 15 residues long. V gave up 6 bases and J gave up 5 bases, with 17 bases separating them. Per germline, CDR1 MNHNY and CDR2 SVGAGI (reference sequence). CDR3 region: CASRPTGERDQPQHF. CDR3 nucleotides: TGTGCCAGCAGACCCACAGGAGAACGGGATCAGCCCCAGCATTTT.

The chain combines TRBV6-5 with TRBJ2-3; possible D gene TRBD1, 6 bases. The V gene lost 0 bases and the J gene lost 4 bases, with 8 bases spanning the gap. The CDR3 spans 14 residues. CDR1 is MNHEY and CDR2 is SVGAGI in the germline V gene. The CDR3 loop reads CASSYSRTADTQYF. CDR3 bases: TGTGCCAGCAGTTACTCTCGGACAGCAGATACGCAGTATTTT.

The chain carries TRBV7-2 and TRBJ2-7; D gene ambiguous. CDR3 length: 15 amino acids. Per the germline V gene, CDR1 is SGHTA and CDR2 is FQGNSA. Trimming took off 3 bases at V and 1 base at J, with 13 bases between the two ends. The CDR3 loop reads CASSFSGLSSYEQYF. The CDR3 DNA reads as TGTGCCAGCAGCTTCTCCGGGTTGAGTTCCTACGAGCAGTACTTC. The full variable domain, in which reference TRBV7-2 and TRBJ2-7 provide the parts outside the CDR3, is GAGVSQSPSNKVTEKGKDVELRCDPISGHTALYWYRQSLGQGLEFLIYFQGNSAPDKSGLPSDRFSAERTGGSVSTLTIQRTQQEDSAVYLCASSFSGLSSYEQYFGPGTRLTVT.

V gene TRBV19 combines with J gene TRBJ2-1, with TRBD1 identical over 8 bases. CDR1 LNHDA and CDR2 SQIVND come from the germline V gene (reference sequence). V was pared by 5 bases and J by 8 bases, with 5 bases of the junction left unmatched. This CDR3 comprises 13 residues. The CDR3 loop is CASSEDRADEQFF. The CDR3 DNA follows: TGTGCCAGTAGTGAGGACAGGGCGGATGAGCAGTTCTTC.

The gene calls are TRBV4-3 and TRBJ1-2, with TRBD1 matching 11 bases. This CDR3 spans 16 amino acids. With 4 bases clipped from V and 4 bases from J, the junction kept 8 bases outside the gene matches. CDR1 and CDR2 from the germline V gene are LGHNA and YSLEER. This chain's CDR3 is CASSRTRDRGGYGYTF. CDR3 bases: TGCGCCAGCAGCCGAACCCGGGACAGGGGGGGCTATGGCTACACCTTC.

The genes are TRBV7-7 and TRBJ2-7, with TRBD1 matching over 7 bases. V was pared by 2 bases and J by 7 bases, with 5 bases of the junction left unmatched. The CDR3 extends over 13 amino acids. Per germline, CDR1 SSHAT and CDR2 FNYEAQ (reference sequence). CDR3 coding DNA: TGTGCCAGCAGCTTAAAGACAGGGCAAGAGCAGTACTTC. It is translated as CASSLKTGQEQYF.

This rearrangement joins TRBV4-1 to TRBJ2-7, with D possibly being TRBD2 (5 bases). The CDR3 is 15 amino acids. V was trimmed by 4 bases and J by 4 bases, leaving 17 bases between them. Per germline, CDR1 MGHRA and CDR2 YSYEKL. CDR3 protein: CASSRLRDSNYEQYF. DNA for the CDR3: TGCGCCAGCAGCCGACTCCGGGATTCCAATTACGAGCAGTACTTC.

The chain employs TRBV5-6 and TRBJ1-1; TRBD1 is a possible D gene (6 bases). Germline lookup yields CDR1 SGHDT and CDR2 YYEEEE. The CDR3 totals 16 residues. Trimming took 0 bases from V and 0 from J, leaving 12 bases between them. The CDR3 protein is CASSLGTEIMNTEAFF. For the CDR3, the DNA is TGTGCCAGCAGCTTGGGGACAGAAATAATGAACACTGAAGCTTTCTTT.

The chain carries TRBV2 and TRBJ2-3; 7 bases map to TRBD2. V was pared by 8 bases and J by 3 bases, with 11 bases of the junction left unmatched. Germline V CDR1 and CDR2: SNHLY, FYNNEI. The CDR3 has 15 residues. CDR3 DNA: TGTGCCAGCTCCCTTAGGGGACTACTAACAGATACGCAGTATTTT. Translation gives CASSLRGLLTDTQYF.

The genes are TRBV19 and TRBJ2-3; D is ambiguous. Trimming removed 4 bases at V and 0 bases at J, with 8 bases between. The germline V gene encodes CDR1 LNHDA and CDR2 SQIVND (reference sequence). The CDR3 spans 14 residues. CDR3 residues: CASSRAASTDTQYF. The CDR3 DNA reads TGTGCCAGTAGTAGGGCAGCTAGCACAGATACGCAGTATTTT.

The gene calls are TRBV28 and TRBJ2-2; D is undetermined. This CDR3 has 13 amino acids. Germline loops: CDR1 MDHEN, CDR2 SYDVKM. V shed 11 bases and J shed 1 base, with 11 bases lying between them. Written as DNA, the CDR3 is TGTGCCTGCACCCGAGTGAACACCGGGGAGCTGTTTTTT. Its translation is CACTRVNTGELFF.

To note about this clone: The junction departs from the called germline gene at one end, perhaps through a read error. The chain is built from TRBV2 and TRBJ1-1; tentatively, D is TRBD1 (5 bases). Germline values: CDR1 SNHLY, CDR2 FYNNEI. The CDR3 extends over 16 amino acids. DNA for the CDR3: TGTGCCAGCAGGGAAGGGGTCGGGGGGATGAACACTGAAGCTTTCTTT. Translated, it gives CASREGVGGMNTEAFF.

In this sample, this clone turned up a few times. This rearrangement joins TRBV28 to TRBJ1-1, with D possibly matching TRBD1 (5 bases). The CDR3 totals 18 residues. Trimming cost V 6 bases and J 0 bases, with 23 bases left between them. CDR1 is MDHEN, CDR2 SYDVKM, per germline. Here the CDR3 DNA reads TGTGCCAGCAGAGTTCCCCCGACAGAGCCCATCATGAACACTGAAGCTTTCTTT. Protein sequence: CASRVPPTEPIMNTEAFF.

The J gene is TRBJ1-1, the V gene TRBV7-9; tentatively, D is TRBD1 (5 bases). The CDR3 runs to 12 residues. V lost 5 bases and J 6 bases, leaving 10 bases between the germline ends. Looked up from germline, CDR1 is SEHNR and CDR2 is FQNEAQ (reference sequence). Here the CDR3 DNA reads TGTGCCAGCAGCCCGAGGGACTCTGAAGCTTTCTTT. This sequence encodes CASSPRDSEAFF. The whole variable domain, filled in from reference TRBV7-9 and TRBJ1-1, reads DTGVSQNPRHKITKRGQNVTFRCDPISEHNRLYWYRQTLGQGPEFLTYFQNEAQLEKSRLLSDRFSAERPKGSFSTLEIQRTEQGDSAMYLCASSPRDSEAFFGQGTRLTVV.

The genes are TRBV7-2 and TRBJ2-3, with a possible D match to TRBD2 (6 bases). Between the trimmed V and J ends, which lost 3 bases and 6 bases, there was a span of 16 bases. This CDR3 comprises 15 residues. Germline V gene data show CDR1 as SGHTA and CDR2 as FQGNSA. Here the CDR3 DNA reads TGTGCCAGCAGCTTGTGGGCGGGACCCTCGGATACGCAGTATTTT. This sequence encodes CASSLWAGPSDTQYF.

This clone appeared a single time. This chain links TRBV5-6 with TRBJ2-3; perhaps TRBD1 as D (6 bases). Germline V gives CDR1 SGHDT, CDR2 YYEEEE. The V gene lost 2 bases and the J gene lost 11 bases, with 12 bases spanning the gap. This CDR3 is built from 12 residues. The CDR3 region is CASSLAQGRQYF. CDR3 DNA: TGTGCCAGCAGCTTAGCCCAGGGGAGGCAGTATTTT.

The V gene is TRBV13, the J gene TRBJ1-3; no definite D call. CDR1 is PRHDT, CDR2 FYEKMQ, per germline (reference sequence). This CDR3 has 14 amino acids. Trimming took off 2 bases at V and 4 bases at J, with 9 bases between the two ends. In nucleotides, the CDR3 is TGTGCCAGCAGCTTACTCAGGAACGGAAACACCATATATTTT. It yields the protein CASSLLRNGNTIYF.

This chain links TRBV19 with TRBJ2-3, with D possibly being TRBD1 (5 bases). Germline CDR1 and CDR2: LNHDA and SQIVND (reference sequence). The CDR3 loop spans 15 amino acids. Trimming shortened V by 6 bases and J by 2 bases, and 15 bases separated the two germline ends. CDR3 bases: TGTGCCAGTAGGCCCCTTGACAGACCCACAGATACGCAGTATTTT. Protein sequence: CASRPLDRPTDTQYF.

This clone has more than one count but fewer than ten. The same CDR3 also results from other DNA sequences found in this sample. This chain joins TRBV10-3 and TRBJ2-1; a possible D gene is TRBD2 (6 bases). CDR3 length: 13 amino acids. CDR1 is ENHRY and CDR2 is SYGVKD in the germline V gene. The V gene lost 2 bases and the J gene lost 4 bases, with 6 bases spanning the gap. DNA of the CDR3: TGTGCCATCAGTGAGCGGGGGTACAATGAGCAGTTCTTC. Translating gives CAISERGYNEQFF.

This chain uses TRBV18 with TRBJ1-2, with D possibly being TRBD1 (5 bases). The CDR3 contains 15 residues. V lost 3 bases and J 10 bases, leaving 21 bases between the germline ends. CDR1 and CDR2 from the germline V gene are KGHSH and LQKENI. CDR3 DNA sequence: TGTGCCAGCTCACCGGGCAGGGTCGCTAGATTCGACTACACCTTC. This translates into CASSPGRVARFDYTF. Full variable domain (missing parts from reference TRBV18 and TRBJ1-2): NAGVMQNPRHLVRRRGQEARLRCSPMKGHSHVYWYRQLPEEGLKFMVYLQKENIIDESGMPKERFSAEFPKEGPSILRIQQVVRGDSAAYFCASSPGRVARFDYTFGSGTRLTVV.

The count of this clone is one. J is TRBJ1-6 and V is TRBV5-6; D might be TRBD1 (5 bases). Trimming shortened V by 0 bases and J by 3 bases, and 10 bases separated the two germline ends. The germline gives CDR1 SGHDT, CDR2 YYEEEE. The CDR3 length is 16 residues. CDR3 bases: TGTGCCAGCAGCTTGGAGTCAGGGATCTATAATTCACCCCTCCACTTT. It translates to CASSLESGIYNSPLHF. Combining the CDR3 with reference TRBV5-6 and TRBJ1-6 gives the whole variable domain DAGVTQSPTHLIKTRGQQVTLRCSPKSGHDTVSWYQQALGQGPQFIFQYYEEEERQRGNFPDRFSGHQFPNYSSELNVNALLLGDSALYLCASSLESGIYNSPLHFGNGTRLTVT.

This chain uses TRBV27 with TRBJ2-7, with D uncertain. Germline-derived CDR1 and CDR2 are MNHEY and SMNVEV (reference sequence). Trimming took 0 bases from V and 0 from J, leaving 9 bases between them. The CDR3 extends over 15 amino acids. The CDR3 region is CASSLSRRSSYEQYF. In nucleotides, the CDR3 is TGTGCCAGCAGTTTATCCCGCCGGAGCTCCTACGAGCAGTACTTC.

The J gene is TRBJ2-7, the V gene TRBV7-9, with TRBD1 identical over 7 bases. Germline CDR1 reads SEHNR; CDR2 reads FQNEAQ (reference sequence). V lost 4 bases and J lost 4; bases outside the gene matches: 7. The CDR3 extends over 14 amino acids. The CDR3 sequence: CASSWADRHYEQYF. The CDR3 nucleotides read TGTGCCAGCAGCTGGGCGGACAGGCATTACGAGCAGTACTTC.

This clone was seen a few times. The rearrangement uses TRBV5-4 and TRBJ1-2, with a tentative D call TRBD1 (5 bases). The CDR3 sequence is 16 residues long. Trimming took off 1 base at V and 2 bases at J, with 15 bases between the two ends. CDR1 is SGHNT and CDR2 is YYREEE in the germline V gene (reference sequence). The CDR3 sequence: CASSLYSTGRNYGYTF. CDR3 in DNA: TGTGCCAGCAGCTTGTATAGTACAGGACGAAACTATGGCTACACCTTC.

This clone was detected a few times. The rearrangement uses TRBV7-2 and TRBJ1-2; no reliable D call. The germline gives CDR1 SGHTA, CDR2 FQGNSA. This CDR3 contains 13 residues. Trimming removed 6 bases at V and 4 bases at J, with 12 bases between. The CDR3 loop is CASSPLGAYGYTF. The CDR3 DNA reads as TGTGCCAGCAGTCCCTTGGGAGCCTATGGCTACACCTTC.